These 8 T cell receptor beta chains share one sample of origin, sequenced in a study of blood T cell repertoires in COVID-19. Clones were read by immunoSEQ multiplex PCR, and TCRdb kept only the in-frame ones, dropping some. The table shows more than 250,000 clones, with about nine tenths occurring only once. The specimen was peripheral blood. The receptors were gathered from a man aged 45-65 years with active or convalescent COVID-19.

The rearrangement links TRBV5-1 to TRBJ2-1; the D gene is possibly TRBD2 (6 bases). V was cut by 0 bases and J by 8 bases, with 12 bases left in between. This CDR3 is built from 14 residues. Germline assignment: CDR1 SGHRS and CDR2 YFSETQ. CDR3 DNA: TGCGCCAGCAGCTTGGCCTCGGAGGGCGATGAGCAGTTCTTC. Its translation: CASSLASEGDEQFF. Supplemented by reference TRBV5-1 and TRBJ2-1, the full variable domain reads KAGVTQTPRYLIKTRGQQVTLSCSPISGHRSVSWYQQTPGQGLQFLFEYFSETQRNKGNFPGRFSGRQFSNSRSEMNVSTLELGDSALYLCASSLASEGDEQFFGPGTRLTVL.

V and J are TRBV9 and TRBJ2-7; 8 bases align to TRBD2. The CDR3 is made up of 13 amino acids. V gave up 0 bases and J gave up 8 bases; unmatched junction bases: 4. Germline loops: CDR1 SGDLS, CDR2 YYNGEE. Written as DNA, the CDR3 is TGTGCCAGCAGCGTAGAAGCGGGAGCACAGCAGTACTTC. Its protein product is CASSVEAGAQQYF.

This rearrangement joins TRBV7-9 to TRBJ2-2; D perhaps matches TRBD2 (6 bases). CDR1 is SEHNR and CDR2 is FQNEAQ in the germline V gene (reference sequence). The CDR3 totals 15 residues. Deletions cut 5 bases from V and 4 bases from J, with 14 bases between. The CDR3 nucleotides read TGTGCCAGCAGCACACGGGACTCATTCACCGGGGAGCTGTTTTTT. This sequence encodes CASSTRDSFTGELFF. Full variable domain (missing parts from reference TRBV7-9 and TRBJ2-2): DTGVSQNPRHKITKRGQNVTFRCDPISEHNRLYWYRQTLGQGPEFLTYFQNEAQLEKSRLLSDRFSAERPKGSFSTLEIQRTEQGDSAMYLCASSTRDSFTGELFFGEGSRLTVL.

The chain combines TRBV9 with TRBJ2-1; 9 bases match TRBD1. The CDR3 is 15 amino acids. After removal of 0 bases from V and 4 bases from J, the junction contained 2 bases not matched to a gene. CDR1 is SGDLS, CDR2 YYNGEE, per germline. The CDR3 sequence: CASSVVTGGYNEQFF. CDR3 bases: TGTGCCAGCAGCGTAGTGACAGGGGGGTACAATGAGCAGTTCTTC.

This clone was counted between two and nine times. The rearrangement joins TRBV2 to TRBJ1-5; possible D gene TRBD1, 6 bases. Trimming took off 5 bases at V and 6 bases at J, with 17 bases between the two ends. Germline CDR1 and CDR2: SNHLY and FYNNEI. The CDR3 spans 15 residues. The CDR3 spells CASSRDTPAGQPQHF. As DNA, the CDR3 is TGTGCCAGCAGTCGGGACACGCCTGCCGGTCAGCCCCAGCATTTT.

V gene TRBV7-3 combines with J gene TRBJ2-1; TRBD2 matches 10 bases. The germline V gene has CDR1 SGHTA and CDR2 FQGTGA. This CDR3 is 18 amino acids long. With 1 base clipped from V and 1 base from J, the junction kept 7 bases outside the gene matches. CDR3 coding DNA: TGTGCCAGCAGCTTAAGGGCTAGCGGGAGTCGATCCTACAATGAGCAGTTCTTC. Protein sequence: CASSLRASGSRSYNEQFF. The full variable domain, rest sourced from reference TRBV7-3 and TRBJ2-1, is GAGVSQTPSNKVTEKGKYVELRCDPISGHTALYWYRQSLGQGPEFLIYFQGTGAADDSGLPNDRFFAVRPEGSVSTLKIQRTERGDSAVYLCASSLRASGSRSYNEQFFGPGTRLTVL.

The J gene is TRBJ1-5, the V gene TRBV18; no definite D call. The CDR3 consists of 15 residues. The V end was cut by 6 bases, the J end by 3 bases, with 15 bases between. Germline-derived CDR1 and CDR2 are KGHSH and LQKENI. Written as DNA, the CDR3 is TGTGCCAGCTCCCCCATTCCTAACGTCAATCAGCCCCAGCATTTT. Residues: CASSPIPNVNQPQHF.

This clone was seen just once. V is TRBV25-1 and J is TRBJ1-2, with 7 bases that match TRBD1. Germline V CDR1 and CDR2: MGHDK, SYGVNS. The J segment lost 7 bases and the V segment lost 5 bases, leaving 10 bases of the junction unmatched. The CDR3 loop spans 14 amino acids. The CDR3 region has the DNA TGTGCCAGCAGTCTACAGGGGCTCTCGGGTGGCTACACCTTC. This gives the protein CASSLQGLSGGYTF.